This TCR beta chain was sequenced for a study of read filtering for tumor transcriptome and immune sequencing. Across the study: R-ISS stage counts were roughly 8 for I, approximately 16 for II, 6 or 7 for III. General study findings and limits: This fraction held mixed bone marrow immune cells after CD138-negative sorting. Even smaller IR-seq throughput identified most shared clonotypes.

This clonotype came up many times. Its target is unknown. From roughly 390 ng of RNA, a library with molecular barcoded alpha/delta and beta/gamma adaptors was made. TCRdb independently ran MiXCR on the reads; one entry per CDR3 protein. This repertoire shows roughly 90,000 distinct CDR3 sequences, approximately 13% found once; its top ten account for about 15%. V dropped 3 bases and J dropped 6; count of bases not matched to a gene: 9. CDR3 length: 16 amino acids. CDR1 and CDR2 (germline): DFQATT, SNEGSKA (reference sequence). The chain combines TRBV20-1 with TRBJ2-3; TRBD2 matches 13 bases. The TCR originated in a donor aged 40 or older with multiple myeloma. Sequenced: a population of CD138-negative cells sorted from bone marrow. Here the CDR3 reads CSASGTSGTSRDTQYF. The CDR3 DNA is TGCAGTGCTAGCGGGACTAGCGGGACCTCTAGGGATACGCAGTATTTT.